This T cell receptor beta chain was sequenced during a study of Graves' ophthalmopathy and Graves' hyperthyroidism. Per the germline V gene, CDR1 is SGHRS and CDR2 is YFSETQ. The CDR3 has 12 amino acids. V lost 4 bases, J lost 7 bases, and 11 bases lay in between. As the template, RNA transcripts were used to amplify TCR beta CDR3 regions. Investigators did first-round RT-PCR with HTBI primers, then second-round multiplex PCR. TCRdb used MiXCR to reprocess the multiplex PCR reads, holding one entry per CDR3 protein. This table holds 150,000 to 200,000 distinct CDR3 sequences, 35% to 50% found once. At least ten counts were recorded for this clonotype.

The receptor comes from a man under 40 with Graves' ophthalmopathy. Source material: peripheral blood. The chain uses TRBV5-1 and TRBJ1-2, with D perhaps matching TRBD1 (5 bases). CDR3 in amino acids: CASSGGDGGYTF. DNA for the CDR3: TGCGCCAGCAGCGGGGGGGACGGTGGCTACACCTTC.